The 30 T cell receptor beta chains in this list originate from one sample, sequenced in a study of cytomegalovirus exposure and HLA in healthy donors. 13 Jbeta primers and 60 Vbeta primers were used for the PCR. Libraries were prepared by immunoSEQ multiplex PCR; TCRdb keeps only in-frame clonotypes and omits some of them. The table includes 150,000 or so clones, approximately 71% detected once. The sequenced sample was PBMCs. Receptors originate from a man aged 18 to 29 in good health and CMV-seropositive.

The chain's CDR3 is CASSYSSQGFSTQYF. The CDR3 DNA sequence: TGTGCCAGCAGTTACTCTTCCCAGGGGTTCAGCACGCAGTATTTT. The gene calls are TRBV6-5 and TRBJ2-3, with D perhaps matching TRBD1 (6 bases). V dropped 0 bases and J dropped 9 bases, with 16 bases sitting between them. This CDR3 is 15 amino acids long. The germline V gene encodes CDR1 MNHEY and CDR2 SVGAGI.

This clone was picked up a small number of times. The rearrangement uses TRBV19 and TRBJ2-5, with a weak D call TRBD1 (5 bases). V gave up 3 bases and J gave up 1 base, with 12 bases separating them. Germline assignment: CDR1 LNHDA and CDR2 SQIVND (reference sequence). The CDR3 runs 15 residues. This chain's CDR3 is CASSIGRGTQETQYF. CDR3 coding DNA: TGTGCCAGTAGTATTGGTAGGGGTACCCAAGAGACCCAGTACTTC. Based on the CDR3 plus reference TRBV19 and TRBJ2-5, the full variable domain is DGGITQSPKYLFRKEGQNVTLSCEQNLNHDAMYWYRQDPGQGLRLIYYSQIVNDFQKGDIAEGYSVSREKKESFPLTVTSAQKNPTAFYLCASSIGRGTQETQYFGPGTRLLVL.

V usage is TRBV6-5 and J usage is TRBJ2-5, with 12 bases identical to TRBD2. Looked up from germline, CDR1 is MNHEY and CDR2 is SVGAGI. The CDR3 is 15 residues long. Germline trimming cut 4 bases from V and 5 bases from J; bases unmatched to any gene: 5. The CDR3 nucleotides read TGTGCCAGCAGTTCTCGACTAGCGGGAGTTGAGACCCAGTACTTC. This encodes CASSSRLAGVETQYF.

The gene calls are TRBV27 and TRBJ1-2; D is perhaps TRBD1 (5 bases). The CDR3 has 13 residues. The germline CDR1 and CDR2 sequences are MNHEY and SMNVEV (reference sequence). Trimming pared 2 bases from V and 3 bases from J, leaving 7 bases between. Written as DNA, the CDR3 is TGTGCCAGCAGTTTAATAGGGGACTATGGCTACACCTTC. It yields the protein CASSLIGDYGYTF.

The V call is TRBV28, the J call TRBJ1-1; no definite D call. With 3 bases removed from V and 1 base from J, the gap between germline ends came to 12 bases. CDR1 MDHEN and CDR2 SYDVKM come from the germline V gene. The CDR3 runs to 15 residues. The CDR3 loop is CASSLSRIQNTEAFF. Written as DNA, the CDR3 is TGTGCCAGCAGTTTGTCCCGAATACAGAACACTGAAGCTTTCTTT.

The CDR3 here is CASSWTSGIGFYEQYF. DNA of the CDR3: TGTGCCAGTAGCTGGACTAGCGGGATCGGATTTTACGAGCAGTACTTC. The rearrangement uses TRBV19 and TRBJ2-7; 12 nucleotides line up with TRBD2. Per the germline V gene, CDR1 is LNHDA and CDR2 is SQIVND (reference sequence). With V trimmed by 6 bases and J by 4 bases, 10 bases remained unmatched. This CDR3 comprises 16 residues.

This clone has just one count. This sequence joins TRBV11-2 and TRBJ1-3; D not certain. The germline V gene encodes CDR1 SGHAT and CDR2 FQNNGV. The CDR3 covers 12 residues. V was clipped by 5 bases and J by 7 bases, with 9 bases between them. CDR3 nucleotides: TGTGCCAGCAGCCCCCTTCCGAACACCATATATTTT. Its translation is CASSPLPNTIYF.

The chain links TRBV11-2 to TRBJ2-2; D possibly corresponds to TRBD1 (5 bases). CDR3 length equals 16 residues. V lost 5 bases and J 6 bases, leaving 19 bases between the germline ends. Germline CDR1 is SGHAT and CDR2 is FQNNGV. Here the CDR3 reads CASSPYGRVDPGELFF. The CDR3 DNA sequence: TGTGCCAGCAGCCCATACGGCAGGGTAGATCCCGGGGAGCTGTTTTTT.

The chain is built from TRBV14 and TRBJ2-1, with 7 nucleotides matching TRBD2. V lost 2 bases, J lost 2 bases, and 9 bases stayed unmatched. The CDR3 length is 17 residues. The germline CDR1 and CDR2 sequences are SGHDN and FVKESK. CDR3 in DNA: TGTGCCAGCAGCCAACACCTTTATGGGGGGGCCTACAATGAGCAGTTCTTC. Protein sequence: CASSQHLYGGAYNEQFF.

Only a few counts were recorded for this clone. The rearrangement joins TRBV6-6 to TRBJ1-5; TRBD1 matches at 7 bases. CDR3 length: 15 amino acids. Trimming took 5 bases from V and 6 from J; bases not matched to a gene: 10. Germline V gene lookup returns CDR1 MNHNY and CDR2 SVGAGI (reference sequence). CDR3 coding DNA: TGTGCCAGCAGTCCACACAGGGGCGGGATTCAGCCCCAGCATTTT. It encodes CASSPHRGGIQPQHF.

The chain combines TRBV30 with TRBJ2-7; D unclear. Trimming stripped 3 bases from V and 3 bases from J, with 6 bases between. This CDR3 has 11 amino acids. Germline V gene lookup returns CDR1 GTSNPN and CDR2 SVGIG (reference sequence). As DNA, the CDR3 is TGTGCCTGGAGCCTTAGCTACGAGCAGTACTTC. Amino acids: CAWSLSYEQYF. Together with reference TRBV30 and TRBJ2-7, the CDR3 gives the full variable domain: SQTIHQWPATLVQPVGSPLSLECTVEGTSNPNLYWYRQAAGRGLQLLFYSVGIGQISSEVPQNLSASRPQDRQFILSSKKLLLSDSGFYLCAWSLSYEQYFGPGTRLTVT.

A few counts support this clone. This chain links TRBV7-3 with TRBJ2-1; TRBD2 might be the D (6 bases). This CDR3 comprises 18 residues. Trimming took off 5 bases at V and 2 bases at J, with 22 bases between the two ends. Germline CDR1 reads SGHTA; CDR2 reads FQGTGA. The CDR3 nucleotides are TGTGCCAGCAGCAAGCTGGGGGGTACGGAGGGCCCCTACAATGAGCAGTTCTTC. It codes for CASSKLGGTEGPYNEQFF.

The table lists this clone with a few counts. This sequence joins TRBV6-1 and TRBJ2-3, with 7 nucleotides matching TRBD1. The CDR3 extends over 16 amino acids. Per the germline V gene, CDR1 is MNHNS and CDR2 is SASEGT. The V gene end was trimmed by 4 bases and the J gene end by 2 bases; junction bases not matched to a gene: 9. The CDR3 coding sequence is TGTGCCAGCAGTGGTCACAGGGGCAGCTACACAGATACGCAGTATTTT. Residues: CASSGHRGSYTDTQYF.

This clone was seen a few times. CDR3 sequence (DNA): TGTGCCTGGACGGACAGCCAAGAGACCCAGTACTTC. Its protein product is CAWTDSQETQYF. This rearrangement joins TRBV30 to TRBJ2-5; TRBD1 might be the D (6 bases). The CDR3 contains 12 residues. CDR1 is GTSNPN, CDR2 SVGIG, per germline (reference sequence). V lost 4 bases and J lost 1, with 7 bases in between. The variable domain in full, with the rest retrieved from reference TRBV30 and TRBJ2-5, is SQTIHQWPATLVQPVGSPLSLECTVEGTSNPNLYWYRQAAGRGLQLLFYSVGIGQISSEVPQNLSASRPQDRQFILSSKKLLLSDSGFYLCAWTDSQETQYFGPGTRLLVL.

V gene TRBV21-1 combines with J gene TRBJ1-2. TRBV21-1 is noted as a pseudogene. The CDR3 loop spans 17 amino acids. CDR3: CASSKSGQTRRGFGYTF. The CDR3 region has the DNA TGTGCCAGCAGCAAATCCGGGCAGACTCGACGGGGGTTTGGCTACACCTTC.

This chain uses TRBV1 with TRBJ1-5; the table gives TRBD1 as D, unverified against the DNA. TRBV1 is flagged as a pseudogene. The CDR3 sequence is 17 residues long. The CDR3 DNA reads TGCACCAGCAGCCCCCTTGGGACAGGGTATAGCAATCAGCCCCAGCATTTT. This encodes CTSSPLGTGYSNQPQHF.

The chain couples TRBV25-1 to TRBJ2-7; D not resolved. This CDR3 is built from 15 residues. CDR1 is MGHDK and CDR2 is SYGVNS in the germline V gene. V was pared by 1 base and J by 3 bases, with 13 bases between. In DNA, the CDR3 is TGTGCCAGCAGTGAATTAGGTACAGCAGACTACGAGCAGTACTTC. It is translated as CASSELGTADYEQYF.

This sequence joins TRBV29-1 and TRBJ2-1; 14 nucleotides line up with TRBD2. J lost 5 bases, V lost 1 base, and 7 bases had no gene match. From germline, CDR1 is SQVTM and CDR2 ANQGSEA. This CDR3 is 17 amino acids long. The CDR3 sequence: CSVEGTSGGRIDNEQFF. DNA of the CDR3: TGCAGCGTTGAAGGGACTAGCGGGGGGCGCATTGACAATGAGCAGTTCTTC.

This rearrangement joins TRBV2 to TRBJ2-5; D remains ambiguous. Germline V gene data show CDR1 as SNHLY and CDR2 as FYNNEI. The CDR3 totals 13 residues. V lost 4 bases and J lost 4, with 10 bases in between. CDR3 loop: CASSGRWSETQYF. CDR3 DNA sequence: TGTGCCAGCAGTGGCAGGTGGTCAGAGACCCAGTACTTC.

V and J are TRBV9 and TRBJ2-4; 7 bases line up with TRBD2. CDR1 and CDR2 from the germline V gene are SGDLS and YYNGEE. The CDR3 runs 16 residues. The ends lost 0 bases at V and 8 bases at J; junction bases unmatched: 11. CDR3 DNA sequence: TGTGCCAGCAGCGTAGATGGGAGGGCCGATGGGGACATTCAGTACTTC. It specifies CASSVDGRADGDIQYF.

This clone was seen more than once but under ten times. The rearrangement joins TRBV19 to TRBJ2-7; no clear D gene. Germline CDR1 reads LNHDA; CDR2 reads SQIVND (reference sequence). The CDR3 length is 12 residues. V was cut by 6 bases and J by 4 bases, with 10 bases left in between. The CDR3 bases are TGTGCCAGTAGCCCTACCCCATACGAGCAGTACTTC. It yields the protein CASSPTPYEQYF.

V and J are TRBV7-2 and TRBJ1-2, with D possibly matching TRBD1 (6 bases). From germline, CDR1 is SGHTA and CDR2 FQGNSA. The CDR3 consists of 16 residues. Trimming took off 0 bases at V and 2 bases at J, with 13 bases between the two ends. CDR3 in amino acids: CASSLATDRMNYGYTF. CDR3 nucleotide sequence: TGTGCCAGCAGCTTAGCTACGGACAGAATGAACTATGGCTACACCTTC.

This clone was counted a few times. V usage is TRBV5-1 and J usage is TRBJ1-4, with D perhaps matching TRBD1 (6 bases). The CDR3 has 14 amino acids. V was shortened by 6 bases and J by 2 bases, with 11 bases between the two germline ends. Germline V gene lookup returns CDR1 SGHRS and CDR2 YFSETQ. The CDR3 loop reads CASTQDSTNEKLFF. The CDR3 DNA reads TGCGCCAGCACACAGGACAGTACTAATGAAAAACTGTTTTTT.

V usage is TRBV6-5 and J usage is TRBJ2-7; TRBD1 matches 9 bases. From germline, CDR1 is MNHEY and CDR2 SVGAGI. The junction had 11 bases not matched to a gene; V was cut back by 5 bases and J by 6 bases. CDR3 length equals 15 residues. The CDR3 is CASSRLGQGPSEQYF. In nucleotides, the CDR3 is TGTGCCAGCAGTCGACTAGGACAGGGGCCCAGCGAGCAGTACTTC.

The chain couples TRBV5-6 to TRBJ2-7, with 7 bases aligning to TRBD2. Germline V gene sequence: CDR1 SGHDT, CDR2 YYEEEE. This CDR3 is built from 18 residues. V was pared by 0 bases and J by 1 base, with 13 bases of the junction left unmatched. CDR3 in amino acids: CASSLDVGGKGGSYEQYF. CDR3 bases: TGTGCCAGCAGCTTGGATGTGGGGGGAAAGGGAGGGTCCTACGAGCAGTACTTC. The full variable domain, its missing parts supplied by reference TRBV5-6 and TRBJ2-7, is DAGVTQSPTHLIKTRGQQVTLRCSPKSGHDTVSWYQQALGQGPQFIFQYYEEEERQRGNFPDRFSGHQFPNYSSELNVNALLLGDSALYLCASSLDVGGKGGSYEQYFGPGTRLTVT.

This clone was counted once. The J gene is TRBJ1-3, the V gene TRBV2, with D possibly TRBD1 on 5 matching bases. CDR1 SNHLY and CDR2 FYNNEI come from the germline V gene. Trimming took 6 bases from V and 2 from J, leaving 14 bases between them. The CDR3 length is 15 residues. CDR3 bases: TGTGCCAGCAGGGCAGACAGCCTCGCTGGAAACACCATATATTTT. Translation gives CASRADSLAGNTIYF.

This rearrangement joins TRBV6-5 to TRBJ1-1; maybe TRBD1 (6 bases). V was trimmed by 6 bases and J by 6 bases, leaving 17 bases between them. The CDR3 totals 14 residues. Germline lookup yields CDR1 MNHEY and CDR2 SVGAGI. CDR3 sequence: CASRQQGLIPEAFF. The CDR3 DNA sequence: TGTGCCAGCAGACAACAGGGTCTTATCCCTGAAGCTTTCTTT.

This rearrangement joins TRBV9 to TRBJ1-3; D is perhaps TRBD1 (6 bases). The CDR3 covers 17 residues. Germline CDR1 reads SGDLS; CDR2 reads YYNGEE. V dropped 4 bases and J dropped 5 bases, with 22 bases sitting between them. The CDR3 loop reads CASSLEGDWWSRNTIYF. Written as DNA, the CDR3 is TGTGCCAGCAGCCTAGAGGGGGATTGGTGGAGCAGAAACACCATATATTTT.

This clone was detected a few times. V gene TRBV7-8 combines with J gene TRBJ2-2; no clear D gene. V was shortened by 2 bases and J by 1 base, with 8 bases between the two germline ends. Germline CDR1 SGHVS, CDR2 FQNEAQ. CDR3 length: 15 residues. The CDR3 is CASSLSDLNTGELFF. DNA for the CDR3: TGTGCCAGCAGCTTATCAGACTTGAACACCGGGGAGCTGTTTTTT.

This clone appeared a few times. The rearrangement links TRBV6-5 to TRBJ1-4; D ambiguous. The CDR3 totals 15 residues. V was clipped by 2 bases and J by 2 bases, with 9 bases between them. CDR1 MNHEY and CDR2 SVGAGI come from the germline V gene. CDR3 in amino acids: CASSYHAGTNEKLFF. In DNA form, the CDR3 reads TGTGCCAGCAGTTACCATGCCGGGACTAATGAAAAACTGTTTTTT.